One and the same sample provided the 25 T cell receptor beta chains below, sequenced in a study of T cells in Graves' hyperthyroidism and ophthalmopathy. Regions amplified from RNA transcripts were the TCR beta CDR3 regions. Researchers ran a first-round RT-PCR on the TCR CDR3 using the HTBI primer set. MiXCR was run by TCRdb on the multiplex PCR reads, yielding one entry per CDR3 protein. Found here are hundreds of thousands of distinct CDR3 sequences, roughly 50% of them singletons; the top ten hold 8.2%. The sample consisted of peripheral blood or thyroid tissue (not recorded which). The receptors shown here come from a woman between 18 and 29 years old with Graves' hyperthyroidism.

The rearrangement links TRBV7-3 to TRBJ2-7; unclear D gene. The ends were cut back, 5 bases at V and 2 bases at J, with 10 bases in the middle. From germline, CDR1 is SGHTA and CDR2 FQGTGA. There are 13 residues in the CDR3. The CDR3 spells CASSATEAYEQYF. As DNA, the CDR3 is TGTGCCAGCAGCGCCACCGAGGCCTACGAGCAGTACTTC.

This clonotype was detected only once. The gene calls are TRBV11-3 and TRBJ2-7, with TRBD1 matching over 9 bases. This CDR3 spans 17 amino acids. After removal of 2 bases from V and 2 bases from J, the junction contained 10 bases not matched to a gene. Germline V CDR1 and CDR2: SGHNT, YENEEA. CDR3 residues: CASSLPWTGEVPYEQYF. The CDR3 DNA follows: TGTGCCAGCAGCTTACCGTGGACAGGGGAAGTCCCCTACGAGCAGTACTTC.

V usage is TRBV2 and J usage is TRBJ1-3; 8 bases agree with TRBD1. The V segment lost 1 base and the J segment 15 bases; nucleotides outside the gene matches: 2. The CDR3 length is 11 residues. Germline V gene lookup returns CDR1 SNHLY and CDR2 FYNNEI. The CDR3 is CASSEGGTGYF. DNA for the CDR3: TGTGCCAGCAGTGAAGGGGGGACAGGATATTTT.

The chain combines TRBV24-1 with TRBJ1-5, with D possibly matching TRBD1 (5 bases). V was cut by 4 bases and J by 4 bases, with 10 bases left in between. Germline V gene sequence: CDR1 KGHDR, CDR2 SFDVKD. This CDR3 is 14 amino acids long. The CDR3, as DNA: TGTGCCACCAGTGAGGCAGGGAAGAATCAGCCCCAGCATTTT. Residues: CATSEAGKNQPQHF.

In regard to this clonotype: An end of the junction does not agree with germline; a read error may underlie this. This chain joins TRBV7-3 and TRBJ2-5, with TRBD2 matching over 8 bases. Germline V gene sequence: CDR1 SGHTA, CDR2 FQGTGA. The CDR3 consists of 14 residues. CDR3 DNA: TGCGCCAGCAGTACCGGCGGGGGGAGAAAGACCCAGTACTTC. Translated: CASSTGGGRKTQYF.

The chain carries TRBV29-1 and TRBJ1-2; 7 bases map to TRBD1. V lost 7 bases to trimming and J lost 8 bases; unmatched junction nucleotides: 4. This CDR3 is 10 amino acids long. Germline lookup yields CDR1 SQVTM and CDR2 ANQGSEA. CDR3 sequence reads: CSEGAGGYTF. In DNA, the CDR3 is TGCAGCGAGGGGGCGGGAGGCTACACCTTC.

This clonotype occurred many times. This rearrangement joins TRBV7-9 to TRBJ1-6; D may be TRBD1 (6 bases). This CDR3 comprises 14 residues. CDR1 is SEHNR and CDR2 is FQNEAQ in the germline V gene (reference sequence). V lost 1 base and J lost 10, with 11 bases in between. As DNA, the CDR3 is TGTGCCAGCAGCTTAGAGGGACAACAATCACCCCTCCACTTT. Protein sequence: CASSLEGQQSPLHF.

The table lists this clonotype with many counts. This chain uses TRBV19 with TRBJ1-5; 7 bases agree with TRBD1. The V gene end was trimmed by 9 bases and the J gene end by 3 bases; junction bases not matched to a gene: 5. CDR1 is LNHDA, CDR2 SQIVND, per germline (reference sequence). This CDR3 comprises 13 residues. CDR3 sequence reads: CASSDRVNQPQHF. In DNA form, the CDR3 reads TGTGCCAGCAGTGACAGGGTCAATCAGCCCCAGCATTTT.

The V call is TRBV12-3 or TRBV12-4, the J call TRBJ2-5; 7 nucleotides align to TRBD1. CDR3 length: 15 residues. With 6 bases clipped from V and 5 bases from J, the junction kept 12 bases outside the gene matches. The DNA for the CDR3 is TGTGCCAGCAGCTACGGACAGGTCGTTGGGGAGACCCAGTACTTC. Amino acid sequence: CASSYGQVVGETQYF.

This sequence joins TRBV25-1 and TRBJ2-2, with TRBD2 identical over 7 bases. CDR3 length: 14 residues. The ends lost 3 bases at V and 4 bases at J; junction bases unmatched: 2. The V gene's germline CDR1 is MGHDK and CDR2 SYGVNS. CDR3 residues: CASSERESTGELFF. In DNA form, the CDR3 reads TGTGCCAGCAGTGAGCGGGAGTCCACCGGGGAGCTGTTTTTT.

This clonotype was seen at least ten times. The rearrangement joins TRBV29-1 to TRBJ2-7, with D possibly TRBD1 on 5 matching bases. There are 13 residues in the CDR3. The germline V gene encodes CDR1 SQVTM and CDR2 ANQGSEA. V lost 4 bases and J 1 base, leaving 11 bases between the germline ends. The CDR3 DNA follows: TGCAGCGTTGGCAGGGTAGGGTCCTACGAGCAGTACTTC. It yields the protein CSVGRVGSYEQYF.

In its sample, this clonotype was seen a few times. The chain carries TRBV20-1 and TRBJ1-2; possibly TRBD1 for D (5 bases). Germline lookup yields CDR1 DFQATT and CDR2 SNEGSKA (reference sequence). This CDR3 contains 13 residues. The CDR3 is CSHTGGRDYGYTF. DNA of the CDR3: TGCAGCCATACGGGGGGGAGAGACTATGGCTACACCTTC.

The chain employs TRBV9 and TRBJ2-2; 8 nucleotides match TRBD2. Germline V gene data show CDR1 as SGDLS and CDR2 as YYNGEE. V lost 4 bases and J lost 0; bases outside the gene matches: 11. This CDR3 has 18 residues. For the CDR3, the DNA is TGTGCCAGCAGCCGAGGCGGGGGGAGACTAGCGAACACCGGGGAGCTGTTTTTT. It yields the protein CASSRGGGRLANTGELFF.

This clonotype was counted ten times or more. The genes are TRBV15 and TRBJ1-5; TRBD1 is a possible D gene (6 bases). V was clipped by 3 bases and J by 4 bases, with 19 bases between them. CDR3 size: 17 residues. Germline V CDR1 and CDR2: LNHNV, YYDKDF (reference sequence). This chain's CDR3 is CATSSELPRQVNQPQHF. In DNA, the CDR3 is TGTGCCACCAGCAGCGAATTACCCCGACAGGTTAATCAGCCCCAGCATTTT.

The chain uses TRBV7-2 and TRBJ1-4; D is undetermined. V lost 5 bases and J lost 8, with 12 bases in between. The CDR3 has 13 residues. Germline V gives CDR1 SGHTA, CDR2 FQGNSA. DNA of the CDR3: TGTGCCAGCAGCCAAGACCCGAGGGAAAAACTGTTTTTT. It yields the protein CASSQDPREKLFF.

The chain combines TRBV7-9 with TRBJ2-6; TRBD1 matches 10 bases. Germline V gene lookup returns CDR1 SEHNR and CDR2 FQNEAQ (reference sequence). The V segment lost 9 bases and the J segment 0 bases; nucleotides outside the gene matches: 8. The CDR3 covers 17 residues. The CDR3 DNA reads TGTGCCAGTAGTACCGGGACAGGGGACTCTGGGGCCAACGTCCTGACTTTC. Its translation is CASSTGTGDSGANVLTF.

V is TRBV2 and J is TRBJ2-5, with D maybe TRBD1 (6 bases). CDR1 is SNHLY, CDR2 FYNNEI, per germline. The CDR3 totals 13 residues. V lost 6 bases to trimming and J lost 6 bases, with 14 bases between them. The CDR3 DNA is TGTGCCAGCAGGTCAGGGGAGTTAAAGACCCAGTACTTC. Translating it yields CASRSGELKTQYF.

At least ten counts were recorded for this clonotype. The J gene is TRBJ1-2, the V gene TRBV7-2; 9 bases fit TRBD1. The CDR3 consists of 14 residues. The germline V gene has CDR1 SGHTA and CDR2 FQGNSA. The V and J ends lost 5 bases and 7 bases, in that order; junction bases with no gene match: 8. CDR3 DNA sequence: TGTGCCAGCAGCCCGGACAGGGGAAGGAGTGGCTACACCTTC. Protein: CASSPDRGRSGYTF.

This clonotype was observed at least ten times. The rearrangement links TRBV10-3 to TRBJ2-5; D possibly matches TRBD1 or TRBD2 (5 bases each). From germline, CDR1 is ENHRY and CDR2 SYGVKD. This CDR3 region has 14 residues. V lost 4 bases and J lost 3, with 12 bases in between. CDR3 DNA sequence: TGTGCCATCAGTGTGTCTAGCAGGGAAGAGACCCAGTACTTC. Its translation is CAISVSSREETQYF.

This clonotype was counted at least ten times. The chain joins TRBV29-1 to TRBJ1-2; 10 bases line up with TRBD1. V shed 4 bases, J shed 7 bases, and the junction held 3 bases outside the gene matches. The germline V gene has CDR1 SQVTM and CDR2 ANQGSEA. The CDR3 contains 12 residues. The DNA of the CDR3 is TGCAGCGTTGGAGGGACAGGGGCTGGCTACACCTTC. Translation gives CSVGGTGAGYTF.

V is TRBV7-9 and J is TRBJ1-3; tentative D call: TRBD1 (6 bases). The V gene's germline CDR1 is SEHNR and CDR2 FQNEAQ (reference sequence). Trimming shortened V by 6 bases and J by 0 bases, and 12 bases separated the two germline ends. The CDR3 is 15 residues long. CDR3 protein: CASSFGRGSGNTIYF. The CDR3 nucleotides read TGTGCCAGCAGTTTCGGCAGGGGCTCTGGAAACACCATATATTTT.

The V and J genes are TRBV6-5 and TRBJ2-7; 8 bases map to TRBD1. V dropped 7 bases and J dropped 3; count of bases not matched to a gene: 8. Germline values: CDR1 MNHEY, CDR2 SVGAGI. CDR3 length equals 14 residues. The CDR3 spells CASTPHRGVYEQYF. CDR3 bases: TGTGCCAGCACCCCACACAGGGGGGTCTACGAGCAGTACTTC.

This clonotype has only a few counts. This rearrangement joins TRBV20-1 to TRBJ2-3; no firm D call. Germline V CDR1 and CDR2: DFQATT, SNEGSKA (reference sequence). Between the trimmed V and J ends, which lost 1 base and 6 bases, there was a span of 5 bases. The CDR3 is made up of 11 amino acids. The CDR3 region is CSARGWDTQYF. CDR3 DNA sequence: TGCAGTGCTAGAGGGTGGGATACGCAGTATTTT.

This clonotype was recorded at least ten times. The DNA of the CDR3 is TGCAGCGTTGGTCTAGCGGGGATTATGGACGAGCAGTACTTC. The encoded protein is CSVGLAGIMDEQYF. This chain connects TRBV29-1 to TRBJ2-7; TRBD2 matches at 9 bases. Looked up from germline, CDR1 is SQVTM and CDR2 is ANQGSEA. The trim removed 4 bases at V and 5 bases at J, leaving 9 bases unmatched. CDR3 length: 14 amino acids.

This clonotype was detected only a few times. V is TRBV25-1 and J is TRBJ1-2; no reliable D call. The V gene lost 10 bases and the J gene lost 8 bases, with 14 bases spanning the gap. This CDR3 has 11 residues. Looked up from germline, CDR1 is MGHDK and CDR2 is SYGVNS. The CDR3 sequence is CATGDGRGYTF. The CDR3 coding sequence is TGTGCCACTGGCGATGGGAGAGGCTACACCTTC.